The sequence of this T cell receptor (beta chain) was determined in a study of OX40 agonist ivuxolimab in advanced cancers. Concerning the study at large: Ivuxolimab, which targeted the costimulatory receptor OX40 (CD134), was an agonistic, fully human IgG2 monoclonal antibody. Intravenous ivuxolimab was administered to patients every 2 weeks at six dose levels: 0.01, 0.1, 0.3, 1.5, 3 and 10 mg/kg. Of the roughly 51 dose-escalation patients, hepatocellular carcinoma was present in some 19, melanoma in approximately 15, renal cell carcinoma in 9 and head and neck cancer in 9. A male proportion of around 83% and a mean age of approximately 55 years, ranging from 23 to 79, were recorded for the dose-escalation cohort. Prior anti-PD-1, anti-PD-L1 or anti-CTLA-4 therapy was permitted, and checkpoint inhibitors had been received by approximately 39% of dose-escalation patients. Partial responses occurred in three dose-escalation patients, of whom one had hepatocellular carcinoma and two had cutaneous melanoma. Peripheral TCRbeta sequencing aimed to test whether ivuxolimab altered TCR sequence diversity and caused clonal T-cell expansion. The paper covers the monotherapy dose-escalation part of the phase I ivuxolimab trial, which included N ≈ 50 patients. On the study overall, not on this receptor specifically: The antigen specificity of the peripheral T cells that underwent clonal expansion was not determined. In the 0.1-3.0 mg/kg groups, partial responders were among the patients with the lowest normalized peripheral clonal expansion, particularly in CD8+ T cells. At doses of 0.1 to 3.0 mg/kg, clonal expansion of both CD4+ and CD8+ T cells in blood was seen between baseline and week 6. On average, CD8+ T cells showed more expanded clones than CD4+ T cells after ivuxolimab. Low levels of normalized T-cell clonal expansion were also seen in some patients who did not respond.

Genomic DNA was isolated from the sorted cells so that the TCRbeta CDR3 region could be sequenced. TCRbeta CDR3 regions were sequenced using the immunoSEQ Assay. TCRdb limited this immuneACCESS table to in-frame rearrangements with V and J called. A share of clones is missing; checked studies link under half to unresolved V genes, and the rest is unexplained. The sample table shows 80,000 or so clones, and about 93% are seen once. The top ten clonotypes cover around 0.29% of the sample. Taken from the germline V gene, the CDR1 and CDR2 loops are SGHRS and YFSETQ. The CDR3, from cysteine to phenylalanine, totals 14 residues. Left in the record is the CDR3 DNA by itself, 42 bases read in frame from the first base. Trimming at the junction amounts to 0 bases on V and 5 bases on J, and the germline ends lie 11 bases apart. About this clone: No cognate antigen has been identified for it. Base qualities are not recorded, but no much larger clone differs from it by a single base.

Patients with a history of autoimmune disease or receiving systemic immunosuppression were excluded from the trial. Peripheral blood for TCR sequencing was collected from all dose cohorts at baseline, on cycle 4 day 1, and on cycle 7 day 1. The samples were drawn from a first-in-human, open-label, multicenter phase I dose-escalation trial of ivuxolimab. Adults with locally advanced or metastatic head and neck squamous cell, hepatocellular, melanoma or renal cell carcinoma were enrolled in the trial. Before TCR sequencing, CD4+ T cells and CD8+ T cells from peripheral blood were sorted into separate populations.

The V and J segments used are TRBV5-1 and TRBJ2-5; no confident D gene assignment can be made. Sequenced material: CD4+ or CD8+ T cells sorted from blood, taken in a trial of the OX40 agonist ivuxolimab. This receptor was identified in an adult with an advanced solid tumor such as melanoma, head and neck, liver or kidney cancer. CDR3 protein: CASSLEGLGETQYF. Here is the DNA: TGCGCCAGCAGCTTGGAGGGCCTTGGGGAGACCCAGTACTTC.